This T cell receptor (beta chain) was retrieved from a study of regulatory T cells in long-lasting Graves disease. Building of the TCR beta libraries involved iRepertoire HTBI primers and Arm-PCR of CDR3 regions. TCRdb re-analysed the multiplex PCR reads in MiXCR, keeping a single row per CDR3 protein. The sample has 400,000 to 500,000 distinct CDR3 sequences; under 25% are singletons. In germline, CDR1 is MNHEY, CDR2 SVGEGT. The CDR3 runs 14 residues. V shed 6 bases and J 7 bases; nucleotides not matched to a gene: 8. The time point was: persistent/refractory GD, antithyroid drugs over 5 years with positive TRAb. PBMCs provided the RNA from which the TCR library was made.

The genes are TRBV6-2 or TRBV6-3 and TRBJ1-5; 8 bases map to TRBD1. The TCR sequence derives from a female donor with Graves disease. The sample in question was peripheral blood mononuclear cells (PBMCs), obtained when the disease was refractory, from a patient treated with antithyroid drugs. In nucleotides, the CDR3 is TGTGCCAGCAGCCCTCGGGACAGGAGACAGCCCCAGCATTTT. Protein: CASSPRDRRQPQHF.